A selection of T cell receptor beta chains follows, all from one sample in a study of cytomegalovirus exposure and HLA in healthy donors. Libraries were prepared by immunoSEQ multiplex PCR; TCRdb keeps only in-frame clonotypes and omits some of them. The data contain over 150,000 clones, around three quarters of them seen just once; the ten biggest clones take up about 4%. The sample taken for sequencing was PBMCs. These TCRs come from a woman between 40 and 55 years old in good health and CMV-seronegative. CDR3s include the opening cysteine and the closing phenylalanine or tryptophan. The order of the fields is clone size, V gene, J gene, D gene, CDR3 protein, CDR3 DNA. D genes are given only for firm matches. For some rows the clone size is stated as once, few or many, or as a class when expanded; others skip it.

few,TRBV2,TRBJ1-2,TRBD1,CASSQQGGPESYTF,TGTGCCAGCAGTCAACAGGGGGGCCCAGAGAGCTACACCTTC
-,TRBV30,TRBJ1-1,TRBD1,CAWSNPGGEAFF,TGTGCCTGGAGCAATCCAGGGGGGGAAGCTTTCTTT
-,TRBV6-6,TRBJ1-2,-,CASSYSGQGGYTF,TGTGCCAGCAGTTACTCAGGGCAGGGTGGCTACACCTTC
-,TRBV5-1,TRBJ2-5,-,CASSAVGSQETQYF,TGCGCCAGCAGCGCGGTCGGGTCCCAAGAGACCCAGTACTTC
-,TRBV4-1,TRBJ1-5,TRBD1,CASSQQGQEYSNQPQHF,TGCGCCAGCAGCCAACAGGGACAGGAGTATAGCAATCAGCCCCAGCATTTT
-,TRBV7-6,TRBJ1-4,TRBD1,CASSLGDRERSELFF,TGTGCCAGCAGCTTGGGGGACAGGGAGAGGTCGGAACTGTTTTTT
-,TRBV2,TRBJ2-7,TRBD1,CASSVSGQGHEQYF,TGTGCCAGCAGCGTCTCGGGACAGGGGCACGAGCAGTACTTC
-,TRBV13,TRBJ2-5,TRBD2,CASSLGAGGGETQYF,TGTGCCAGCAGCTTAGGGGCGGGAGGAGGTGAGACCCAGTACTTC
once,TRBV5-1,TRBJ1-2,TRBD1,CASSFRQGINYYGYTF,TGCGCCAGCAGCTTCAGACAGGGGATTAACTACTATGGCTACACCTTC
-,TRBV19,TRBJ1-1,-,CASSIGTRGKGAFF,TGTGCCAGTAGTATCGGGACGAGGGGGAAAGGAGCTTTCTTT